This T cell receptor (beta chain) was captured in a study of PD-1 blockade in classical Hodgkin lymphoma. The study, taken as a whole, reports: Complete responders matched newly diagnosed patients in baseline diversity.

Trimming shortened V by 5 bases and J by 8 bases, and 10 bases separated the two germline ends. The germline V gene has CDR1 SGHVS and CDR2 FQNEAQ. CDR3 size: 12 residues. Sample time point: cycle 4 day 1 (C4D1), after more than 5 weeks of nivolumab. Autologous stem cell transplantation was followed by relapse in every patient, and brentuximab vedotin exposure varied. TCRdb's table, derived via immunoSEQ multiplex PCR, lists solely in-frame clones and lacks some. The table has approximately 25,000 clones, around 72% seen once; the top ten hold under 4.5%. Concerning this clone itself: The antigen remains unidentified.

The receptor was derived from a human donor with classical Hodgkin lymphoma. Material: peripheral blood mononuclear cells (PBMCs), obtained before the fourth cycle of nivolumab. The chain has TRBV7-8 and TRBJ2-1; D unclear. The DNA of the CDR3 is TGTGCCAGCAGCCAATATGGCGATGAGCAGTTCTTC. Its protein is CASSQYGDEQFF. Drawing the rest from reference TRBV7-8 and TRBJ2-1, the complete variable domain is GAGVSQSPRYKVAKRGQDVALRCDPISGHVSLFWYQQALGQGPEFLTYFQNEAQLDKSGLPSDRFFAERPEGSVSTLKIQRTQQEDSAVYLCASSQYGDEQFFGPGTRLTVL.